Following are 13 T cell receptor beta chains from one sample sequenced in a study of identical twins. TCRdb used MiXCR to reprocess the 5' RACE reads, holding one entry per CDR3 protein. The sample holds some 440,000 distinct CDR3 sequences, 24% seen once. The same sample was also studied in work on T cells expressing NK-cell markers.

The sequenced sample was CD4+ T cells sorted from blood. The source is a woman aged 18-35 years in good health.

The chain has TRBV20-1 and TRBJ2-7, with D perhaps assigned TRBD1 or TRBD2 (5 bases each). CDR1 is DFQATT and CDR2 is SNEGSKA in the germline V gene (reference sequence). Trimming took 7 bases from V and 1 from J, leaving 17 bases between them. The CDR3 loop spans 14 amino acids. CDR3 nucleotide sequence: TGCAGTGGACGGCCCCGGGGACGTTCCTACGAGCAGTACTTC. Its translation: CSGRPRGRSYEQYF.

The DNA for the CDR3 is TGCAGTGCTCCTTTCTGGGGGTCTGGCTTCCAAGAGACCCAGTACTTC. Protein product: CSAPFWGSGFQETQYF. The chain combines TRBV20-1 with TRBJ2-5, with D perhaps matching TRBD1 or TRBD2 (5 bases each). V was shortened by 5 bases and J by 1 base, with 20 bases between the two germline ends. Germline CDR1 and CDR2: DFQATT and SNEGSKA (reference sequence). The CDR3 length is 16 residues.

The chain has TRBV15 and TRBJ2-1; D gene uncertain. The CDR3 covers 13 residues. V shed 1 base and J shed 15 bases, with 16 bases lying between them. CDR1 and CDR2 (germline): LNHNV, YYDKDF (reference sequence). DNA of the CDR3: TGTGCCACCAGCAGAGGATCTGTCTACCGAAGGTTCTTC. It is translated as CATSRGSVYRRFF.

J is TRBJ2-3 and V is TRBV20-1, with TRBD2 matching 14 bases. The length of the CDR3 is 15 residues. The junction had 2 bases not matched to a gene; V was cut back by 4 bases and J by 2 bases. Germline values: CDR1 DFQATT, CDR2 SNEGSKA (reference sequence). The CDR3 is CSAMTSGGVTDTQYF. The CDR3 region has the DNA TGCAGTGCTATGACTAGCGGGGGGGTCACAGATACGCAGTATTTT.

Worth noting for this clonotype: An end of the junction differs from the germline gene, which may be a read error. For the CDR3, the DNA is TGTGCTAGCAGCTTAGGTGGGACAGATGGTGAGCAGTTCTTC. Translated: CASSLGGTDGEQFF. The chain couples TRBV7-7 to TRBJ2-1; 7 bases are a match to TRBD1. Germline V gene data show CDR1 as SSHAT and CDR2 as FNYEAQ (reference sequence). The CDR3 consists of 14 residues.

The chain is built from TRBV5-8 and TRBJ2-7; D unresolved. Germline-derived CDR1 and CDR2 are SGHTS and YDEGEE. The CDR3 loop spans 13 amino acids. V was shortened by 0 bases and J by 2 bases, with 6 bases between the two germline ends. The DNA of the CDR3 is TGTGCCAGCAGCTTGGACGTCACCTACGAGCAGTACTTC. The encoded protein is CASSLDVTYEQYF.

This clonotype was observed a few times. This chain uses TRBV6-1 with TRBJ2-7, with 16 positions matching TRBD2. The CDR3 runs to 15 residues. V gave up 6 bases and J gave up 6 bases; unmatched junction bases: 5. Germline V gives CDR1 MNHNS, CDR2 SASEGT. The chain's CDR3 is CASRPGTSGRVEQYF. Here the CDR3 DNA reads TGTGCCAGCAGGCCCGGGACTAGCGGGAGGGTCGAGCAGTACTTC.

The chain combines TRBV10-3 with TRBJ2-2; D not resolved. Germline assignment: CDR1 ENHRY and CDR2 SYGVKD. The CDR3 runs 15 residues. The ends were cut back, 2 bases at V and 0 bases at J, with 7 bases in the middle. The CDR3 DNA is TGTGCCATCAGTGAGAGTCTAACGAACACCGGGGAGCTGTTTTTT. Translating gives CAISESLTNTGELFF.

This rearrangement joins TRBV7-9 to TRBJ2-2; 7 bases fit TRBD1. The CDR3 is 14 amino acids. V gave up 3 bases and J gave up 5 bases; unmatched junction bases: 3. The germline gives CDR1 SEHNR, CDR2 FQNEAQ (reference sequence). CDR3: CASSFDRVTGELFF. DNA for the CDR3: TGTGCCAGCAGCTTTGACAGGGTGACCGGGGAGCTGTTTTTT.

The CDR3 sequence: CASSLGPGGTEAFF. The DNA for the CDR3 is TGCGCCAGCAGCTTGGGACCCGGGGGGACTGAAGCTTTCTTT. This rearrangement joins TRBV5-1 to TRBJ1-1, with a tentative D call TRBD1 (5 bases). Germline V gives CDR1 SGHRS, CDR2 YFSETQ. V was clipped by 0 bases and J by 5 bases, with 11 bases between them. CDR3 length equals 14 residues.

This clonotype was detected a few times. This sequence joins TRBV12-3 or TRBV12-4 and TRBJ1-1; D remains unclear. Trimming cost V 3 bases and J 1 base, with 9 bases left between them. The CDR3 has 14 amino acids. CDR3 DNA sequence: TGTGCCAGCAGTTTGAGGGCCACGAACACTGAAGCTTTCTTT. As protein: CASSLRATNTEAFF.

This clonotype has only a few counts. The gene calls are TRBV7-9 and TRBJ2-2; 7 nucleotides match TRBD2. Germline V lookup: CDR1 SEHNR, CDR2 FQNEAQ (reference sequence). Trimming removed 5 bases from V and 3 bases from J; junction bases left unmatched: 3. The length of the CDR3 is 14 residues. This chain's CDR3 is CASSGGGHTGELFF. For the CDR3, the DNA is TGTGCCAGCAGCGGGGGGGGTCACACCGGGGAGCTGTTTTTT.

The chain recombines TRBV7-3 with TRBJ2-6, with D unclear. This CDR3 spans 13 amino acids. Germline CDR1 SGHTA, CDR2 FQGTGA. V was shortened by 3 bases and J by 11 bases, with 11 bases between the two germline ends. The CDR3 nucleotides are TGTGCCAGCAGCTTGGTGAGGAACGACGTCCTGACTTTC. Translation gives CASSLVRNDVLTF.